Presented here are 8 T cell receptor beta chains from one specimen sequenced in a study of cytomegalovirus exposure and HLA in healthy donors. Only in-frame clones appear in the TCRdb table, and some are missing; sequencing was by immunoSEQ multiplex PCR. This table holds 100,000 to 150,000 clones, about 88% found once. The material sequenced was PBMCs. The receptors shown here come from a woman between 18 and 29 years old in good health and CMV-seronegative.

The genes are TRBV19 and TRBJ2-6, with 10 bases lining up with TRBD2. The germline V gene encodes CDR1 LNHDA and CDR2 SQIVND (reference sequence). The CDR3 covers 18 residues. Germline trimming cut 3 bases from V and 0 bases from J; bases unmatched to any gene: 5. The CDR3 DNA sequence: TGTGCCAGTAGTATCTTTGGACTAGCGGTCTCTGGGGCCAACGTCCTGACTTTC. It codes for CASSIFGLAVSGANVLTF.

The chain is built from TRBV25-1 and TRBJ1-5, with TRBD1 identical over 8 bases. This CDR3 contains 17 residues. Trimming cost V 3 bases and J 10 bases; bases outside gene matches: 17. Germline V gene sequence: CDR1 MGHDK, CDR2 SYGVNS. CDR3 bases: TGTGCCAGCAGTGACCTCCGGGGGACAGGCCCCGGTGAACCCCAGCATTTT. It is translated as CASSDLRGTGPGEPQHF. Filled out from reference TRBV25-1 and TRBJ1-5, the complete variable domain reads EADIYQTPRYLVIGTGKKITLECSQTMGHDKMYWYQQDPGMELHLIHYSYGVNSTEKGDLSSESTVSRIRTEHFPLTLESARPSHTSQYLCASSDLRGTGPGEPQHFGDGTRLSIL.

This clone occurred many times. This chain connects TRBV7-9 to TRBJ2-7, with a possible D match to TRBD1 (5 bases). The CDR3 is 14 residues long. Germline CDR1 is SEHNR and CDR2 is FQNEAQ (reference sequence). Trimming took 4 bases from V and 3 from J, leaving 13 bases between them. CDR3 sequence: CASSSHQGSYEQYF. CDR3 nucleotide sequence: TGTGCCAGCAGCTCACATCAGGGTAGCTACGAGCAGTACTTC.

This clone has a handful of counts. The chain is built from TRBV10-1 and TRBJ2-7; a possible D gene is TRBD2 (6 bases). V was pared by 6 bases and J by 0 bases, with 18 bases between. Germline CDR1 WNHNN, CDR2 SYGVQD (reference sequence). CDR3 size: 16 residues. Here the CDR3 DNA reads TGCGCCAGCAGCCCCAATCGCGGGGCTACCTCCTACGAGCAGTACTTC. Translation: CASSPNRGATSYEQYF.

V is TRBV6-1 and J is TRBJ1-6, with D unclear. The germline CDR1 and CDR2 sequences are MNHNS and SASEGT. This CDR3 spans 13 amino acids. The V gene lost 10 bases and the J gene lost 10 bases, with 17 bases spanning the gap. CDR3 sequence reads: CATDDISGSPLHF. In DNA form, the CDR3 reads TGTGCCACCGACGACATCAGTGGATCACCCCTCCACTTT.

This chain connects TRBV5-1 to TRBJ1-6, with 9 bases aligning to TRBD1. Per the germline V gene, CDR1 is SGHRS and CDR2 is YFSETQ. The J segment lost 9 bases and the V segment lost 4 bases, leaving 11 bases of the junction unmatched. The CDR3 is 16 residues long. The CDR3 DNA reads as TGCGCCAGCAGCCCCGGCCAACAGGACAGGGGTTCACCCCTCCACTTT. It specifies CASSPGQQDRGSPLHF.

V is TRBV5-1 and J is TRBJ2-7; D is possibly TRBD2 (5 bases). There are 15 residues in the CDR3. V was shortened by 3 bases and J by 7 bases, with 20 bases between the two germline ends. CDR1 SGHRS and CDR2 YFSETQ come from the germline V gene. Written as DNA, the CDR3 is TGCGCCAGCAGCTCTGTAAGGGATGGTTCGGGGGAGCAGTACTTC. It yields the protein CASSSVRDGSGEQYF.

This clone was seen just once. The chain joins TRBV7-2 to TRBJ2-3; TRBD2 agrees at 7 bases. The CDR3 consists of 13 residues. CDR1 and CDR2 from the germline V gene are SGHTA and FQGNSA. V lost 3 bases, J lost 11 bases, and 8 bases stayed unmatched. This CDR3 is CASSFSGLVGQYF. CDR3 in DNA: TGTGCCAGCAGCTTCTCTGGACTAGTGGGGCAGTATTTT.